This T cell receptor (beta chain) was captured in a study of T cell repertoires in cytomegalovirus infection. Study summary: Used in the study were CMV epitopes, some recently identified and HLA-C-restricted, others well-studied and HLA-B-restricted. Public TCR beta signatures marked donors with CMV infection and the matching HLA.

CDR3 size: 15 residues. In germline, CDR1 is MNHEY, CDR2 SVGAGI. This clonotype appeared a few times. Its target is not known. Germline and junction disagree at one end, which may indicate a read error. TCRdb processed the reads anew with MiXCR; each CDR3 protein has one entry. The sample includes fewer than 1,000,000 distinct CDR3 sequences, roughly 31% seen only once; the top ten take over 11%. Specimen: cultured CD8+ T cells from PBMCs, collected from culture after CMV antigen stimulation. This chain uses TRBV6-5 with TRBJ2-2, with D possibly TRBD2 on 6 matching bases. The TCR was taken from a human donor in good health (CMV status not recorded). Some clones in this sample may be carry-over from other donors' samples. CDR3 loop: CASTYGSPVAGELFF. The DNA for the CDR3 is TGTGCCAGCACTTACGGGAGTCCTGTCGCCGGGGAGCTGTTTTTT.